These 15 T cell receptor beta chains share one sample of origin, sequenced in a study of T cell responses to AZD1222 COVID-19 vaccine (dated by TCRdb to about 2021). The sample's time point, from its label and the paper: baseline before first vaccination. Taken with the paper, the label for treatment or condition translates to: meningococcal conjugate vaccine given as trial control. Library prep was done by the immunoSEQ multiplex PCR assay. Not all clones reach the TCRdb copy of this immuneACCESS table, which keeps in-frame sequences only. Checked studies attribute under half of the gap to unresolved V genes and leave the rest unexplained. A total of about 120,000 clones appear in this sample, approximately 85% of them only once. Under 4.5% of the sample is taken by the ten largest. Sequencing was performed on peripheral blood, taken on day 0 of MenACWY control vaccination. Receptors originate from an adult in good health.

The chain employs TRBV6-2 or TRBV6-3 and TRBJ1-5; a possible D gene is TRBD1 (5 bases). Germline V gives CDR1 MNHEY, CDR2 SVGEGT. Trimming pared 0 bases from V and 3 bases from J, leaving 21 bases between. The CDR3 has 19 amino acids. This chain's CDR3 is CASSYSTGFVRSNNQPQHF. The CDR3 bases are TGTGCCAGCAGTTACTCTACAGGATTCGTGAGGTCGAACAATCAGCCCCAGCATTTT.

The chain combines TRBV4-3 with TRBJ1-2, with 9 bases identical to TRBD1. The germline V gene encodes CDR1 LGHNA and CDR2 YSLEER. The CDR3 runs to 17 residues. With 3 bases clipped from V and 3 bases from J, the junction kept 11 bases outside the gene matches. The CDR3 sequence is CASSQSRDRVRHYGYTF. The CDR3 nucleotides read TGCGCCAGCAGCCAGTCCCGGGACAGGGTCAGGCACTATGGCTACACCTTC.

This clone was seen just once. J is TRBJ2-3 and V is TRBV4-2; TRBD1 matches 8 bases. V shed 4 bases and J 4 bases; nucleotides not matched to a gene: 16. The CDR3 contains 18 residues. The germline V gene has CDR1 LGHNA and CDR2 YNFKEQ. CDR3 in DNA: TGTGCCAGCAGCCGAGACAAGCCCAGACAGGGGCAGGCAGATACGCAGTATTTT. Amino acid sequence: CASSRDKPRQGQADTQYF.

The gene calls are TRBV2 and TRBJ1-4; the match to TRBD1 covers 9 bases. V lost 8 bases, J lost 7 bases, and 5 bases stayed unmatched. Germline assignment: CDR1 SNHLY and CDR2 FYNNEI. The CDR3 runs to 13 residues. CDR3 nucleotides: TGTGCCAGCTCGTCGGACAGGGGTGAAAAACTGTTTTTT. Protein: CASSSDRGEKLFF. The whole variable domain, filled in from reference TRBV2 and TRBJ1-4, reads EPEVTQTPSHQVTQMGQEVILRCVPISNHLYFYWYRQILGQKVEFLVSFYNNEISEKSEIFDDQFSVERPDGSNFTLKIRSTKLEDSAMYFCASSSDRGEKLFFGSGTQLSVL.

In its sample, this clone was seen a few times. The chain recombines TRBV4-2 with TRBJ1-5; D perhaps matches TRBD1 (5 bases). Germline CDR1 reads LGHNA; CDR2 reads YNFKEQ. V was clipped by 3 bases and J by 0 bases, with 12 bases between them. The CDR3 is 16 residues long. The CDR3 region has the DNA TGTGCCAGCAGCCAGGGACGGGGGGATAGCAATCAGCCCCAGCATTTT. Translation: CASSQGRGDSNQPQHF.

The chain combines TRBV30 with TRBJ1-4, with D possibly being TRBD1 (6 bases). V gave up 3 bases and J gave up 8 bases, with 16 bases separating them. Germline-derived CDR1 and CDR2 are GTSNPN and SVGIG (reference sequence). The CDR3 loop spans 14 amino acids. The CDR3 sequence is CAWRPQTGGEKLFF. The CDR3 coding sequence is TGTGCCTGGAGACCCCAAACGGGGGGCGAAAAACTGTTTTTT.

Written as DNA, the CDR3 is TGTGCCAGCAGCTCCCACCTCCCCGGGGATGAAAAACTGTTTTTT. Residues: CASSSHLPGDEKLFF. The V gene is TRBV7-9, the J gene TRBJ1-4, with D hard to call. Germline V gene data show CDR1 as SEHNR and CDR2 as FQNEAQ (reference sequence). The CDR3 covers 15 residues. The V end lost 4 bases, the J end lost 6 bases, and 15 bases lay between the germline ends.

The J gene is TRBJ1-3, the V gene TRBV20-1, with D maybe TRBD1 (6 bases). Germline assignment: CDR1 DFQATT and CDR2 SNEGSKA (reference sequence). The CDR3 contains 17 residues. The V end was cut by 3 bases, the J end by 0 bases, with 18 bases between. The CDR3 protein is CSASGGGGEGSGNTIYF. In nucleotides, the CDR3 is TGCAGTGCTAGTGGGGGAGGGGGAGAGGGCTCTGGAAACACCATATATTTT.

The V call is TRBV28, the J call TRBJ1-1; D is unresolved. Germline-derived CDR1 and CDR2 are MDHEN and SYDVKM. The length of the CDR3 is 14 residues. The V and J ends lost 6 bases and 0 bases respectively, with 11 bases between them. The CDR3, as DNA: TGTGCCAGCAGCAAGGGAGGAATGAACACTGAAGCTTTCTTT. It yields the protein CASSKGGMNTEAFF.

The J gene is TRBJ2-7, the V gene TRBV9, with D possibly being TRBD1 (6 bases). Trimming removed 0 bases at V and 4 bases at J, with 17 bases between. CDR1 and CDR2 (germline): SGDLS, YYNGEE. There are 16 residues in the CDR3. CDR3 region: CASSVDVGQGIYEQYF. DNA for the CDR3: TGTGCCAGCAGCGTAGATGTAGGGCAGGGGATATACGAGCAGTACTTC.

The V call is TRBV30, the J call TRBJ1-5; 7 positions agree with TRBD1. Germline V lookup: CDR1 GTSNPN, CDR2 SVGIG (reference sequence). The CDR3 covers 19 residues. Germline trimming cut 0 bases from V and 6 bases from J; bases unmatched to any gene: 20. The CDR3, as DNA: TGTGCCTGGAGTGTACGAAAGTTGGTGGAGGGGGCGCTTAGTCAGCCCCAGCATTTT. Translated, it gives CAWSVRKLVEGALSQPQHF.

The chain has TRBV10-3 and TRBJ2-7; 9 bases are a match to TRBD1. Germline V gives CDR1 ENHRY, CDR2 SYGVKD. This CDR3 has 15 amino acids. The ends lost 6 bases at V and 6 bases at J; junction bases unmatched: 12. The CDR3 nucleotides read TGTGCCATCAGGACTGACCCGGGACAGGGAGCCGAGCAGTACTTC. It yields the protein CAIRTDPGQGAEQYF.

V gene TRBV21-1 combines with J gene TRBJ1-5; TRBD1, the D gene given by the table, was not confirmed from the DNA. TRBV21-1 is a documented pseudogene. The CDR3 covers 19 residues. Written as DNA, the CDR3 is TGTGCCAGCAGCGAATCTAAGCGGGACAGGGGGCGCGGCAATCAGCCCCAGCATTTT. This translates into CASSESKRDRGRGNQPQHF.

CDR3 DNA sequence: TGTGCCAGCAGCAAGATGACAGGGGAGAATTCACCCCTCCACTTT. Protein sequence: CASSKMTGENSPLHF. J is TRBJ1-6 and V is TRBV6-6, with 8 bases matching TRBD1. CDR1 MNHNY and CDR2 SVGAGI come from the germline V gene (reference sequence). Germline trimming cut 6 bases from V and 7 bases from J; bases unmatched to any gene: 8. The CDR3 is 15 residues long.

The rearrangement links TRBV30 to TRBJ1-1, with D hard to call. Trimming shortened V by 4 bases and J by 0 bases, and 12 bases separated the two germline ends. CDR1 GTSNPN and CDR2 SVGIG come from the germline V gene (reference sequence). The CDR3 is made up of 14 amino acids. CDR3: CAWMSWGMNTEAFF. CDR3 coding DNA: TGTGCCTGGATGAGTTGGGGAATGAACACTGAAGCTTTCTTT.